Described below is a single T cell receptor (beta chain) sequence and its context. Its antigen remains unknown. This specimen belongs to a study of monozygotic twins with inflammatory bowel disease. Whole-study results and caveats: A reduction in TCRbeta diversity (inverse Simpson) was seen in IBD patients relative to healthy co-twins.

After re-calling the 5' RACE reads, TCRdb lists one entry per CDR3 protein, DNA absent. The listing contains about 300,000 distinct CDR3 sequences. The germline V gene encodes CDR1 SGHVS and CDR2 FNYEAQ. The CDR3 sequence is 13 residues long. Input material: blood. The source is a human donor with ulcerative colitis or Crohn's disease, or a healthy co-twin of an affected twin (not recorded which). The gene calls are TRBV7-6 and TRBJ2-1. The CDR3 region is CASSLEAENEQFF.